This T cell receptor beta chain stems from a study of T cells in Graves' hyperthyroidism and ophthalmopathy. RNA transcripts yielded amplified TCR beta CDR3 regions. RT-PCR in the first round (using the HTBI primer set) targeted the TCR CDR3. From the multiplex PCR reads, TCRdb called clonotypes with MiXCR, one entry per CDR3 protein. Of 800,000 or so distinct CDR3 sequences in the sample, about 38% were seen once. This clonotype was seen repeatedly, ten times or more. Diagnoses were established using clinical symptoms, serum thyroxine and TRAb, thyroid ultrasound and orbital computed tomography. Per the germline V gene, CDR1 is LNHDA and CDR2 is SQIVND (reference sequence). The CDR3 runs to 13 residues. V was pared by 5 bases and J by 6 bases, with 13 bases between.

Sequenced sample: blood. The rearrangement links TRBV19 to TRBJ1-2; D gene unclear. The sequence derives from a man aged 18 to 30 with Graves' hyperthyroidism. The CDR3 sequence is CASSFVDRDGYTF. The CDR3 coding sequence is TGTGCCAGTAGTTTCGTCGATAGAGATGGCTACACCTTC.